The 21 T cell receptor beta chains in this list originate from one sample, sequenced in a study of blood T cells in healthy people across ages. The use of a sample-barcoded 5' primer and a J-beta primer mix characterized a second PCR of about 7 to 12 cycles. TCRdb re-called the 5' RACE reads through MiXCR, storing one row per CDR3 protein. The sample has about 560,000 distinct CDR3 sequences, over 25% seen once. Separately, the same data were catalogued under a study of T cells of mothers and their children.

Sequencing was done on a sample of blood. The receptors come from a boy aged 2-9 years in good health.

The chain carries TRBV6-5 and TRBJ2-1; 8 bases match TRBD1. With V trimmed by 2 bases and J by 7 bases, 4 bases remained unmatched. Germline V gene sequence: CDR1 MNHEY, CDR2 SVGAGI. This CDR3 contains 14 residues. CDR3 sequence reads: CASSYRTGPNEQFF. In DNA form, the CDR3 reads TGTGCCAGCAGTTACCGGACAGGGCCTAATGAGCAGTTCTTC.

The V and J genes are TRBV24-1 and TRBJ2-7; TRBD1 matches 8 bases. The CDR3 is 16 amino acids. After removal of 4 bases from V and 2 bases from J, the junction contained 9 bases not matched to a gene. Germline CDR1 is KGHDR and CDR2 is SFDVKD. CDR3 residues: CATSEPLDREAYEQYF. CDR3 bases: TGTGCCACCAGTGAACCTCTGGACAGGGAGGCCTACGAGCAGTACTTC.

Turning to this clonotype: At one boundary the junction diverges from the germline segment, which might be a read error. The V call is TRBV5-5, the J call TRBJ1-5; TRBD1 might be the D (5 bases). Germline V gene lookup returns CDR1 SGHKS and CDR2 YYEKEE (reference sequence). This CDR3 has 17 residues. As DNA, the CDR3 is TGTGCCAGCAGCTTCGAACAGGCGGGAAAAAGCAATCCGCCCCAGCATTTT. Amino acid sequence: CASSFEQAGKSNPPQHF.

The rearrangement uses TRBV12-3 or TRBV12-4 and TRBJ2-5, with 7 nucleotides matching TRBD2. The CDR3 sequence is 15 residues long. V lost 3 bases and J lost 5; bases outside the gene matches: 9. The CDR3 loop reads CASSFSGMVLETQYF. The CDR3 coding sequence is TGTGCCAGCAGTTTCAGCGGGATGGTGCTGGAGACCCAGTACTTC.

The rearrangement uses TRBV30 and TRBJ1-2, with D possibly being TRBD1 (6 bases). Trimming removed 8 bases at V and 0 bases at J, with 25 bases between. The CDR3 runs to 17 residues. Germline lookup yields CDR1 GTSNPN and CDR2 SVGIG (reference sequence). CDR3 loop: CAGFGTGKSVANYGYTF. CDR3 DNA: TGTGCCGGCTTCGGCACAGGGAAGTCGGTGGCTAACTATGGCTACACCTTC.

This clonotype turned up a few times. V is TRBV20-1 and J is TRBJ2-5; D is unresolved. The CDR3 contains 8 residues. The germline V gene has CDR1 DFQATT and CDR2 SNEGSKA (reference sequence). Deletions cut 7 bases from V and 5 bases from J, with 2 bases between. The chain's CDR3 is CSVETQYF. The CDR3 DNA sequence: TGCAGTGTTGAGACCCAGTACTTC.

The chain uses TRBV6-1 and TRBJ1-1; 8 nucleotides align to TRBD1. The CDR3 covers 17 residues. Germline lookup yields CDR1 MNHNS and CDR2 SASEGT. J gave up 4 bases and V 7 bases, and 17 bases lay outside the gene matches. The CDR3 spells CASTLTGGAPSITEAFF. The CDR3 DNA is TGTGCCAGCACACTTACAGGGGGAGCGCCCTCAATCACTGAAGCTTTCTTT.

This clonotype was observed a handful of times. This chain uses TRBV9 with TRBJ2-5, with a possible D match to TRBD2 (5 bases). The assigned J gene may be wrong: the sequence end matches TRBJ2-7 better. CDR3 length equals 15 residues. Germline lookup yields CDR1 SGDLS and CDR2 YYNGEE. The CDR3 loop reads CASSVAGSGSYEQYF. CDR3 in DNA: TGTGCCAGCAGCGTAGCGGGGAGTGGCTCCTACGAGCAGTACTTC.

This clonotype turned up a few times. V usage is TRBV12-3 or TRBV12-4 and J usage is TRBJ1-4; TRBD1 agrees at 7 bases. This CDR3 is built from 14 residues. Trimming removed 10 bases from V and 8 bases from J; junction bases left unmatched: 13. CDR3 sequence (DNA): TGTGCCACGGGGTCGGGACAGTCGGGGGAAAAACTGTTTTTT. It is translated as CATGSGQSGEKLFF.

The chain employs TRBV15 and TRBJ1-5, with D hard to call. The CDR3 runs to 15 residues. Trimming pared 2 bases from V and 5 bases from J, leaving 13 bases between. CDR1 is LNHNV, CDR2 YYDKDF, per germline (reference sequence). The chain's CDR3 is CATSRTPRKDQPQHF. Written as DNA, the CDR3 is TGTGCCACCAGCAGAACTCCCAGGAAGGATCAGCCCCAGCATTTT.

This rearrangement joins TRBV5-1 to TRBJ2-5; possible D gene TRBD1, 6 bases. The germline gives CDR1 SGHRS, CDR2 YFSETQ. This CDR3 spans 16 amino acids. V dropped 4 bases and J dropped 4 bases, with 20 bases sitting between them. The chain's CDR3 is CASSASGPSGAETQYF. In DNA, the CDR3 is TGCGCCAGCAGCGCGTCAGGCCCTTCAGGGGCAGAGACCCAGTACTTC.

The chain employs TRBV27 and TRBJ2-5; tentative D call: TRBD1 (5 bases). The CDR3 runs to 12 residues. V was shortened by 2 bases and J by 6 bases, with 7 bases between the two germline ends. Germline V gives CDR1 MNHEY, CDR2 SMNVEV (reference sequence). The CDR3 here is CASSLRGQTQYF. Written as DNA, the CDR3 is TGTGCCAGCAGTTTAAGGGGTCAGACCCAGTACTTC.

The chain links TRBV6-5 to TRBJ1-1; no reliable D call. Germline-derived CDR1 and CDR2 are MNHEY and SVGAGI. The CDR3 loop spans 10 amino acids. Trimming left V 7 bases short and J 5 bases short, with 5 bases between. CDR3 sequence: CASIFTEAFF. CDR3 DNA: TGTGCCAGCATTTTTACTGAAGCTTTCTTT.

V gene TRBV6-2 or TRBV6-3 combines with J gene TRBJ2-5, with 10 nucleotides matching TRBD2. The J call is uncertain, as TRBJ2-7 better fits the DNA end. There are 15 residues in the CDR3. Germline-derived CDR1 and CDR2 are MNHEY and SVGEGT. CDR3 amino acids: CASSYGLAGAYEQYF. DNA for the CDR3: TGTGCCAGCAGTTATGGGCTAGCGGGAGCCTACGAGCAGTACTTC.

A remark on this clonotype: At one of its ends the junction is not consistent with the germline gene, which may arise from a read error. The chain couples TRBV11-2 to TRBJ2-3; TRBD2 matches at 15 bases. The CDR3 contains 18 residues. CDR1 and CDR2 from the germline V gene are SGHAT and FQNNGV. The CDR3 sequence: CASSDPGTSGRRTDTQYF. The CDR3 DNA reads TGTGCCAGCAGCGATCCCGGGACTAGCGGGAGGCGCACAGATACACAGTATTTT.

This clonotype was seen a single time. V usage is TRBV29-1 and J usage is TRBJ1-1, with D possibly TRBD1 on 5 matching bases. V dropped 3 bases and J dropped 0 bases, with 14 bases sitting between them. CDR3 size: 15 residues. CDR1 is SQVTM, CDR2 ANQGSEA, per germline. The CDR3 DNA is TGCAGCGTTGAGGCCGGTCGGGGCTTGAACACTGAAGCTTTCTTT. Residues: CSVEAGRGLNTEAFF.

The rearrangement links TRBV4-2 to TRBJ1-4; no firm D call. V was pared by 5 bases and J by 8 bases, with 15 bases between. CDR1 and CDR2 (germline): LGHNA, YNFKEQ. The CDR3 spans 14 residues. CDR3: CASSVDGLGEKLFF. The CDR3 nucleotides are TGTGCCAGCAGCGTAGACGGGTTGGGAGAAAAACTGTTTTTT.

This chain joins TRBV2 and TRBJ2-5, with 10 nucleotides matching TRBD2. The DNA end is more similar to TRBJ2-1, so the J call may be wrong. The CDR3 has 14 amino acids. The germline CDR1 and CDR2 sequences are SNHLY and FYNNEI. The CDR3 nucleotides are TGTGCCAGCAGTACGGGACTAGCGAGCAATGAGCAGTTCTTC. This encodes CASSTGLASNEQFF.

The V gene is TRBV7-8, the J gene TRBJ1-2; a weak D match, TRBD1 (5 bases). V was cut by 0 bases and J by 4 bases, with 12 bases left in between. CDR1 SGHVS and CDR2 FQNEAQ come from the germline V gene. The CDR3 extends over 15 amino acids. CDR3 in amino acids: CASSLAGRVGYGYTF. For the CDR3, the DNA is TGTGCCAGCAGCTTAGCGGGCAGGGTAGGCTATGGCTACACCTTC.

This chain joins TRBV20-1 and TRBJ2-3; the D gene is possibly TRBD2 (5 bases). Germline V gene data show CDR1 as DFQATT and CDR2 as SNEGSKA (reference sequence). This CDR3 contains 14 residues. V lost 0 bases, J lost 2 bases, and 9 bases lay in between. The CDR3: CSARDIGVTDTQYF. Here the CDR3 DNA reads TGCAGTGCTAGAGATATCGGGGTCACAGATACGCAGTATTTT.

V and J are TRBV12-3 or TRBV12-4 and TRBJ1-4, with 7 bases aligning to TRBD1. The CDR3 length is 14 residues. Trimming took 4 bases from V and 6 from J; bases not matched to a gene: 5. For the CDR3, the DNA is TGTGCCAGCAGTTACCGGGACAGCGATGAAAAACTGTTTTTT. Amino acids: CASSYRDSDEKLFF.